Detailed here is one T cell receptor (beta chain). The antigen is not known. Trimming shortened V by 6 bases and J by 0 bases, and 17 bases separated the two germline ends. CDR3 length equals 16 residues. Per germline, CDR1 MDHEN and CDR2 SYDVKM. These data are taken from a study of cytomegalovirus exposure and HLA in healthy donors. Whole-study results and caveats: Most TCR beta V segments were productive about 87% or about 30% of the time in an earlier analysis. Later work associated fewer than 20,000 TCR beta sequences with HLA alleles at 0.05 false discovery rate.

PCR involved 60 Vbeta and 13 Jbeta primers. TCRdb's table, derived via immunoSEQ multiplex PCR, lists solely in-frame clones and lacks some. The sample has fewer than 200,000 clones. The clonotype comes from a man aged 25 to 40 in good health and CMV-seronegative. The rearrangement joins TRBV28 to TRBJ1-1, with D possibly matching TRBD1 (6 bases). Sequenced sample: PBMCs. The CDR3 reads CASSYRTEIMNTEAFF. CDR3 in DNA: TGTGCCAGCAGCTACCGGACAGAAATCATGAACACTGAAGCTTTCTTT. Supplemented by reference TRBV28 and TRBJ1-1, the full variable domain reads DVKVTQSSRYLVKRTGEKVFLECVQDMDHENMFWYRQDPGLGLRLIYFSYDVKMKEKGDIPEGYSVSREKKERFSLILESASTNQTSMYLCASSYRTEIMNTEAFFGQGTRLTVV.